These 13 T cell receptor beta chains were all obtained from the same sample, sequenced in a study of OX40 agonist ivuxolimab in advanced cancers. Sequencing used immunoSEQ multiplex PCR; TCRdb keeps in-frame clones, though not all of them. The sample has just under 65,000 clones; around 81% are singletons. The specimen was CD4+ or CD8+ T cells sorted from blood, collected in a trial of the OX40 agonist ivuxolimab. The receptors originated from an adult with an advanced solid tumor such as melanoma, head and neck, liver or kidney cancer.

This sequence joins TRBV15 and TRBJ2-6, with 7 bases lining up with TRBD1. Trimming at V came to 5 bases and at J to 0 bases, leaving 13 bases not matched to a gene. Germline V CDR1 and CDR2: LNHNV, YYDKDF (reference sequence). The CDR3 totals 19 residues. In DNA form, the CDR3 reads TGTGCCACCAGCTCTCAGGGACAGTACCCGAGCTCTGGGGCCAACGTCCTGACTTTC. It yields the protein CATSSQGQYPSSGANVLTF.

The chain combines TRBV30 with TRBJ2-2; TRBD2 might be the D (5 bases). Looked up from germline, CDR1 is GTSNPN and CDR2 is SVGIG (reference sequence). V was clipped by 3 bases and J by 6 bases, with 11 bases between them. The CDR3 totals 13 residues. CDR3 sequence: CAWRRGWAGELFF. The CDR3 DNA follows: TGTGCCTGGAGGCGAGGGTGGGCCGGGGAGCTGTTTTTT.

The J gene is TRBJ1-2, the V gene TRBV4-3, with D hard to call. Trimming stripped 1 base from V and 8 bases from J, with 11 bases between. Germline V lookup: CDR1 LGHNA, CDR2 YSLEER. The CDR3 contains 13 residues. This chain's CDR3 is CASSQVVNGGYTF. The CDR3 coding sequence is TGCGCCAGCAGCCAAGTGGTCAATGGCGGCTACACCTTC.

The chain has TRBV19 and TRBJ1-1; D perhaps matches TRBD1 (6 bases). There are 14 residues in the CDR3. The germline gives CDR1 LNHDA, CDR2 SQIVND (reference sequence). V lost 7 bases to trimming and J lost 4 bases, with 16 bases between them. The CDR3 protein is CASTQGSGSTEAFF. As DNA, the CDR3 is TGTGCCAGTACTCAGGGGTCCGGATCCACTGAAGCTTTCTTT.

V usage is TRBV4-3 and J usage is TRBJ2-7; TRBD1 agrees at 11 bases. V was pared by 0 bases and J by 1 base, with 14 bases of the junction left unmatched. The CDR3 covers 20 residues. The V gene's germline CDR1 is LGHNA and CDR2 YSLEER. Here the CDR3 reads CASSQDTDRGQIGGSYEQYF. The CDR3 DNA reads TGCGCCAGCAGCCAAGATACGGACAGGGGGCAGATCGGGGGATCCTACGAGCAGTACTTC.

Of note for this clone: A junction boundary mismatches the germline segment, possibly from a read error. V and J are TRBV2 and TRBJ2-5; D is undetermined. This CDR3 region has 14 residues. Per germline, CDR1 SNHLY and CDR2 FYNNEI. The CDR3 bases are TGTGCCAGCAGTGAAGGGACGTCTCAAGAGACCCGGTACTTC. Translating gives CASSEGTSQETRYF.

The gene calls are TRBV7-2 and TRBJ2-2; D is perhaps TRBD1 or TRBD2 (6 bases each). CDR3 length: 14 amino acids. Trimming stripped 6 bases from V and 5 bases from J, with 13 bases between. The V gene's germline CDR1 is SGHTA and CDR2 FQGNSA. This CDR3 reads CASRGSGATGELFF. The DNA for the CDR3 is TGTGCCAGCAGGGGCTCGGGGGCGACCGGGGAGCTGTTTTTT.

The chain has TRBV18 and TRBJ2-5, with TRBD1 matching over 8 bases. The CDR3 has 15 residues. V trimming: 2 bases; J trimming: 4 bases; junction bases outside the gene matches: 6. Per the germline V gene, CDR1 is KGHSH and CDR2 is LQKENI. This chain's CDR3 is CASSPGQGNIETQYF. As DNA, the CDR3 is TGTGCCAGCTCACCAGGACAGGGAAATATAGAGACCCAGTACTTC.

V usage is TRBV7-9 and J usage is TRBJ1-5; D call uncertain. CDR1 is SEHNR and CDR2 is FQNEAQ in the germline V gene (reference sequence). The CDR3 totals 17 residues. Between the trimmed V and J ends, which lost 5 bases and 0 bases, there was a span of 17 bases. The CDR3 DNA follows: TGTGCCAGCAGCCCAGTCCGCAGGCGGGATAGCAATCAGCCCCAGCATTTT. Its protein product is CASSPVRRRDSNQPQHF.

The V gene is TRBV30, the J gene TRBJ1-5; D might be TRBD1 (6 bases). This CDR3 spans 13 amino acids. Germline assignment: CDR1 GTSNPN and CDR2 SVGIG (reference sequence). Between the trimmed V and J ends, which lost 5 bases and 10 bases, there was a span of 18 bases. The CDR3 coding sequence is TGTGCCTGGGGGGGGCAGGGGTCTACACCCCAGCATTTT. It codes for CAWGGQGSTPQHF. The full variable domain, its missing parts supplied by reference TRBV30 and TRBJ1-5, is SQTIHQWPATLVQPVGSPLSLECTVEGTSNPNLYWYRQAAGRGLQLLFYSVGIGQISSEVPQNLSASRPQDRQFILSSKKLLLSDSGFYLCAWGGQGSTPQHFGDGTRLSIL.

This clone was counted once. One end of the junction does not line up with germline, which may come from a read error. The chain recombines TRBV4-2 with TRBJ2-7; possibly TRBD1 for D (5 bases). The CDR3 loop spans 11 amino acids. Germline values: CDR1 LGHNA, CDR2 YNFKEQ. The DNA for the CDR3 is TGTGCCAGCAGCCAAGAGGGGCCGCCTAACTTC. This translates into CASSQEGPPNF.

V usage is TRBV6-4 and J usage is TRBJ1-2, with D possibly being TRBD1 (6 bases). V was trimmed by 8 bases and J by 1 base, leaving 20 bases between them. Germline V lookup: CDR1 MRHNA, CDR2 SNTAGT. This CDR3 spans 16 amino acids. CDR3 sequence (DNA): TGTGCCAGCGCTCCCTCGGGACAAAATCTTAACTATGGCTACACCTTC. As protein: CASAPSGQNLNYGYTF.

In its sample, this clone was seen once. The chain links TRBV7-6 to TRBJ1-1; D not certain. Per the germline V gene, CDR1 is SGHVS and CDR2 is FNYEAQ. Trimming stripped 5 bases from V and 1 base from J, with 8 bases between. The CDR3 contains 13 residues. In nucleotides, the CDR3 is TGTGCCAGCAGCCGTAGACCGAACACTGAAGCTTTCTTT. It yields the protein CASSRRPNTEAFF.